Listed below are T cell receptor beta chains from one sample, sequenced in a study of blood T cells in healthy people across ages. TCRdb reprocessed the 5' RACE reads via MiXCR and lists one record per CDR3 protein. The data contain hundreds of thousands of distinct CDR3 sequences, approximately 59% of them singletons. The sample comprised blood. Every receptor here comes from a man between 60 and 75 years old in good health. Each CDR3 is given with its conserved first and last residue. Each record gives: J gene, V gene, CDR3 protein.

>.|TRBV28
CASYQPSGSEQYF
>TRBJ2-7|TRBV18
CASSPANPPYEQYF
>TRBJ2-2|TRBV12-3/TRBV12-4
CASSPPGGTGELFF
>TRBJ1-1|TRBV10-3
CAISGGGGTGATEAFF
>TRBJ2-5|TRBV3-1
CASSPFGGAPQETQYF
>TRBJ2-5|TRBV20-1
CSASEPGLGAETQYF
>TRBJ2-7|TRBV20-1
CSATSASDEQYF
>TRBJ2-7|TRBV5-1
CASSVQGSGEQYF
>.|TRBV12-3/TRBV12-4
CASSFTAGEQYF
>TRBJ1-5|TRBV4-2
CASSQETGAGQPQHF
>TRBJ2-7|TRBV7-2
CASSSTGSATEQYF
>TRBJ1-4|TRBV7-9
CASSFPRGGERDEKLFF
>TRBJ1-1|TRBV20-1
CSARQMGRGTGGDTEAFF
>TRBJ2-5|TRBV15
CATSRGGGRKETQYF
>TRBJ2-5|TRBV20-1
CSARITGRQETQYF
>TRBJ2-6|TRBV10-3
CAISEDGTYSGANVLTF
>TRBJ1-6|TRBV12-5
CASGPGQGAYSPLHF
>TRBJ2-1|TRBV7-2
CASSETTGVYNEQFF
>TRBJ2-7|TRBV4-1
CASSQDKAYEQYF
>TRBJ2-3|TRBV6-5
CASKKWDTQYF
>TRBJ2-1|TRBV4-2
CASSQDRLARWNEQFF
>TRBJ1-2|TRBV28
CASSLGGSVNYGYTF
>TRBJ1-5|TRBV12-3/TRBV12-4
CASSLQGGDQPQHF
>TRBJ1-6|TRBV27
CASSSAGGGSPLHF
>TRBJ2-3|TRBV5-1
CASSLAPGGAGTDTQYF
>TRBJ2-1|TRBV19
CASSIGDRGFGGEQFF
>TRBJ1-6|TRBV6-1
CASSESGSNSPLHF
>TRBJ2-5|TRBV6-5
CASSYSTSGYQETQYF
>TRBJ2-1|TRBV2
CASRLAGGLEQFF
>TRBJ1-4|TRBV20-1
CSARDPRQSQKGLFF
>TRBJ2-1|TRBV7-2
CASSQTGSSYNEQFF
>.|TRBV12-3/TRBV12-4
CASSYDNAPGYEQYF
>TRBJ2-1|TRBV7-2
CASSPRRENEQFF
>TRBJ2-1|TRBV15
CATSPGTSGGRSSYIEQFF
>TRBJ2-3|TRBV20-1
CSAKSSGATDTQYF
>TRBJ2-5|TRBV29-1
CSVPVAGYPQETQYF
>.|TRBV12-3/TRBV12-4
CASSLAETGGETQYF
>TRBJ1-2|TRBV19
CASARQGAHGYTF
>TRBJ2-1|TRBV18
CASSLNGQRSYNEQFF
>TRBJ2-7|TRBV5-1
CASSWAGEATYEQYF
>TRBJ1-6|TRBV5-1
CASSLATNNSPLHF
>TRBJ1-1|TRBV29-1
CSVDTTAFF
>TRBJ2-5|TRBV6-6
CASTGPGRGAQETQYF
>TRBJ2-1|TRBV3-1
CASSRSRTSGINNGQFF
>TRBJ2-1|TRBV29-1
CSVPGPLGEQFF
>TRBJ1-5|TRBV29-1
CSVGGTGEYQPQHF
>TRBJ2-1|TRBV29-1
CSVDHQGGAVNEQFF
>TRBJ1-6|TRBV9
CASREQYNSPLHF
>TRBJ2-7|TRBV6-2/TRBV6-3
CASRPRSYSYEQYF
>TRBJ2-5|TRBV20-1
CSARGLAEQETQYF
>TRBJ2-5|TRBV4-1
CASSQDHPSSETQYF
>TRBJ2-5|TRBV5-4
CASSRPRQGVPPETQYF
>TRBJ2-3|TRBV4-1
CASSQARAGARADTQYF
>TRBJ1-1|TRBV7-9
CASSRPGQGAEAFF
>TRBJ1-5|TRBV15
CATSRDRGTQPQHF
>TRBJ2-3|TRBV2
CASNIVRGTDTQYF
>.|TRBV2
CASKVVLAGGETQYF
>TRBJ2-1|TRBV20-1
CSARDWASGTNNEQFF
>TRBJ2-5|TRBV2
CASRRDSEETQYF
>TRBJ2-1|TRBV6-2/TRBV6-3
CASSTSGGANEQFF